Following are 10 T cell receptor beta chains from one sample sequenced in a study of pediatric ulcerative colitis. Method: immunoSEQ multiplex PCR; TCRdb's copy keeps in-frame clones and lacks some. Of about 36,000 clones listed, 70% to 90% are singletons. Sequenced sample: blood. The receptors here all came from a girl aged 5-17 years with moderate ulcerative colitis.

The chain carries TRBV6-1 and TRBJ2-2; TRBD1 matches at 7 bases. In germline, CDR1 is MNHNS, CDR2 SASEGT. V was pared by 6 bases and J by 4 bases, with 5 bases of the junction left unmatched. The CDR3 covers 14 residues. Written as DNA, the CDR3 is TGTGCCAGCAGGGCCGGACAGGCCACCGGGGAGCTGTTTTTT. Its protein is CASRAGQATGELFF.

The rearrangement links TRBV7-8 to TRBJ2-1; D remains unclear. Germline V gene sequence: CDR1 SGHVS, CDR2 FQNEAQ. With 3 bases removed from V and 8 bases from J, the gap between germline ends came to 8 bases. This CDR3 has 12 amino acids. For the CDR3, the DNA is TGTGCCAGCAGCTTCAGCAGCCATGAGCAGTTCTTC. Translation: CASSFSSHEQFF.

The table lists this clone with a few counts. The chain couples TRBV6-5 to TRBJ1-6; TRBD1 aligns across 9 bases. The CDR3 contains 15 residues. Unmatched junction bases numbered 7, after V lost 5 bases and J lost 8 bases. Germline loops: CDR1 MNHEY, CDR2 SVGAGI. In DNA, the CDR3 is TGTGCCAGCAGTCAGCCGGGACAGGGAGATTCACCCCTCCACTTT. Translated, it gives CASSQPGQGDSPLHF.

This chain joins TRBV6-5 and TRBJ1-5; unclear D gene. Trimming shortened V by 10 bases and J by 5 bases, and 15 bases separated the two germline ends. Germline CDR1 is MNHEY and CDR2 is SVGAGI. The length of the CDR3 is 13 residues. The CDR3, as DNA: TGTGCCATCAGCGCTGGGGTCGATCAGCCCCAGCATTTT. It translates to CAISAGVDQPQHF.

The gene calls are TRBV7-2 and TRBJ1-2; the match to TRBD1 covers 9 bases. The germline V gene has CDR1 SGHTA and CDR2 FQGNSA. The CDR3 spans 14 residues. V trimming: 2 bases; J trimming: 4 bases; junction bases outside the gene matches: 2. CDR3 in amino acids: CASSLPGQGYGYTF. The CDR3 DNA sequence: TGTGCCAGCAGCTTACCGGGACAGGGCTATGGCTACACCTTC.

The V gene is TRBV6-5, the J gene TRBJ1-1; no firm D call. Germline V gives CDR1 MNHEY, CDR2 SVGAGI. CDR3 length: 13 residues. V was cut by 7 bases and J by 5 bases, with 14 bases left in between. For the CDR3, the DNA is TGTGCCAGCAAAAGGCAGGAAGGGACTGAAGCTTTCTTT. It translates to CASKRQEGTEAFF.

The rearrangement links TRBV19 to TRBJ2-3, with D perhaps TRBD1 (6 bases). The CDR3 consists of 14 residues. Germline assignment: CDR1 LNHDA and CDR2 SQIVND (reference sequence). Trimming shortened V by 6 bases and J by 1 base, and 11 bases separated the two germline ends. Written as DNA, the CDR3 is TGTGCCAGTAGAGACAGGACGGGCACAGATACGCAGTATTTT. It is translated as CASRDRTGTDTQYF.

This clone has just one count. The V call is TRBV6-5, the J call TRBJ2-7; 8 bases agree with TRBD2. V was clipped by 5 bases and J by 0 bases; unmatched bases: 3. This CDR3 has 14 residues. CDR1 and CDR2 from the germline V gene are MNHEY and SVGAGI. CDR3 residues: CASSMGLGSYEQYF. CDR3 sequence (DNA): TGTGCCAGCAGTATGGGACTAGGCTCCTACGAGCAGTACTTC.

The rearrangement uses TRBV11-2 and TRBJ2-3; 8 bases match TRBD2. The length of the CDR3 is 14 residues. Trimming cost V 10 bases and J 4 bases; bases outside gene matches: 10. Germline V gene data show CDR1 as SGHAT and CDR2 as FQNNGV. The CDR3 region has the DNA TGTGCCACCTCGGGAGGGGGTAGCGCAGATACGCAGTATTTT. This gives the protein CATSGGGSADTQYF.

The V gene is TRBV20-1, the J gene TRBJ2-5; D gene ambiguous. The CDR3 covers 11 residues. Per germline, CDR1 DFQATT and CDR2 SNEGSKA (reference sequence). Trimming took 7 bases from V and 5 from J, leaving 11 bases between them. This CDR3 reads CSVTHGETQYF. In nucleotides, the CDR3 is TGCAGTGTCACACACGGGGAGACCCAGTACTTC.